This TCR beta chain was identified during a study of cytomegalovirus exposure and HLA in healthy donors. Participants comprised healthy donors of bone marrow. It was with 60 Vbeta and 13 Jbeta primers that the PCR ran. In the original workflow: Per a later analysis, the number of unique TCR beta chains was about 80 million, of which roughly 10 million were shared. Using immunoSEQ multiplex PCR, the repertoire was profiled, and TCRdb retains in-frame clones only, with some absent. The DNA was the basis for D and trimming; V, J and clone size are from that table. Among 90,000 to 150,000 clones listed, about three fifths were seen once. This clone came up once. The antigen is not known. Study findings and constraints: A later analysis linked a missense DCLRE1C variant to TCR beta V- and J-gene trimming. A few CMV-associated chains were confirmed in vitro to be specific for CMV antigens.

Trimming cost V 7 bases and J 6 bases, with 27 bases left between them. This CDR3 is 18 amino acids long. The sample was PBMCs. This TCR was sampled from a man aged 35 to 55 in good health and CMV-seropositive. The chain carries TRBV23-1 and TRBJ2-2, with a possible D match to TRBD1 (5 bases). TRBV23-1 is given ORF status, its function remaining uncertain. The CDR3 loop is CASIPKHQGFFGSGELFF. As DNA, the CDR3 is TGCGCCAGCATCCCAAAGCACCAGGGTTTTTTCGGCTCCGGGGAGCTGTTTTTT.